These 2 T cell receptor beta chains originate from one sample sequenced in a study of early T cells in non-severe SARS-CoV-2 infection. TCRdb re-called the 5' RACE reads through MiXCR, storing one row per CDR3 protein. The sample has about 60,000 distinct CDR3 sequences, around 20% seen once. Specimen: whole blood, collected at baseline. Receptors were obtained from an adult who was a healthcare worker with PCR-confirmed SARS-CoV-2 infection or an uninfected control (not recorded which).

This clonotype has ten or more counts. The V gene is TRBV3-1, the J gene TRBJ1-1; D unclear. The CDR3 consists of 14 residues. The germline gives CDR1 LGHDT, CDR2 YNNKEL (reference sequence). Trimming took 0 bases from V and 0 from J, leaving 5 bases between them. The CDR3 nucleotides read TGTGCCAGCAGCCAAGAAGTCATGAACACTGAAGCTTTCTTT. Encoded protein: CASSQEVMNTEAFF.

This clonotype was seen more than once but under ten times. The rearrangement joins TRBV6-1 to TRBJ2-5; D is uncertain. Germline V gene sequence: CDR1 MNHNS, CDR2 SASEGT. The V end lost 6 bases, the J end lost 1 base, and 9 bases lay between the germline ends. This CDR3 is built from 13 residues. In DNA, the CDR3 is TGTGCCAGCAGGGGCCCGAGCCAAGAGACCCAGTACTTC. Amino acid sequence: CASRGPSQETQYF.